What follows are 32 T cell receptor beta chains derived from one specimen sequenced in a study of identical twins. TCRdb re-called the 5' RACE reads through MiXCR, storing one row per CDR3 protein. The sample has approximately 210,000 distinct CDR3 sequences, over 5.5% seen once. These data were also reused for a study on T cells expressing NK-cell markers.

The material sequenced was CD8+ T cells sorted from blood. The receptors here all came from a young woman in good health.

To note about this clonotype: A much larger clone differs from this one at a single base, so this may be a read error. The chain couples TRBV7-9 to TRBJ2-3, with 7 bases aligning to TRBD2. Germline CDR1 is SEHNR and CDR2 is FQNEAQ (reference sequence). The CDR3 covers 15 residues. Here the CDR3 reads CASSSPGTTLDMQYF. The CDR3, as DNA: TGTGCCAGCAGTTCTCCCGGGACTACCCTAGATATGCAGTATTTT.

V and J are TRBV27 and TRBJ2-1; 7 nucleotides align to TRBD2. The trim removed 6 bases at V and 0 bases at J, leaving 8 bases unmatched. CDR1 is MNHEY, CDR2 SMNVEV, per germline (reference sequence). The CDR3 consists of 16 residues. CDR3 sequence: CASSQTGGSSYNEQFF. Written as DNA, the CDR3 is TGTGCCAGCAGCCAAACGGGGGGAAGCTCCTACAATGAGCAGTTCTTC.

This clonotype appeared a few times. The chain recombines TRBV19 with TRBJ2-3; 12 bases line up with TRBD2. The germline V gene encodes CDR1 LNHDA and CDR2 SQIVND (reference sequence). The V segment lost 6 bases and the J segment 0 bases; nucleotides outside the gene matches: 7. The CDR3 length is 17 residues. CDR3: CASRGLAGTPSTDTQYF. CDR3 bases: TGTGCCAGTAGGGGACTAGCGGGTACCCCTAGCACAGATACGCAGTATTTT.

This clonotype was detected only once. Given a much more abundant clone one base away, this may be a read error. This chain links TRBV12-3 or TRBV12-4 with TRBJ2-4, with 7 bases matching TRBD2. This CDR3 spans 12 amino acids. Here the CDR3 DNA reads TGTTCCAGCAGTTTGGGGGGGGACATTCAGTACTTC. Its protein is CSSSLGGDIQYF.

This clonotype was found a few times. The chain has TRBV7-9 and TRBJ2-5; D might be TRBD1 or TRBD2, each matching 5 bases. V lost 5 bases and J lost 4, with 14 bases in between. The CDR3 runs to 14 residues. Germline loops: CDR1 SEHNR, CDR2 FQNEAQ (reference sequence). The CDR3 sequence: CASSDRKGAETQYF. CDR3 coding DNA: TGTGCCAGCAGCGACAGAAAGGGAGCAGAGACCCAGTACTTC.

The chain joins TRBV27 to TRBJ2-1; possible D gene TRBD2, 7 bases. There are 12 residues in the CDR3. V dropped 3 bases and J dropped 10 bases, with 10 bases sitting between them. Germline CDR1 is MNHEY and CDR2 is SMNVEV (reference sequence). CDR3 sequence (DNA): TGTGCCAGCAGTTTGGGAGGGACAGAGCAGTTCTTC. It encodes CASSLGGTEQFF.

The chain is built from TRBV29-1 and TRBJ1-1; D is unresolved. CDR3 length equals 14 residues. Trimming cost V 2 bases and J 1 base, with 11 bases left between them. The germline CDR1 and CDR2 sequences are SQVTM and ANQGSEA. CDR3 nucleotide sequence: TGCAGCGTTGAAAGGGCCCCAGAGAACACTGAAGCTTTCTTT. This codes for CSVERAPENTEAFF.

This clonotype was seen only a few times. This chain connects TRBV12-5 to TRBJ2-1; 7 positions match TRBD1. V was clipped by 0 bases and J by 4 bases; unmatched bases: 9. This CDR3 spans 17 amino acids. CDR1 is LGHNT and CDR2 is FRNRAP in the germline V gene. Here the CDR3 reads CASGLVIGDRQYNEQFF. The CDR3 DNA reads as TGTGCTAGTGGTTTGGTAATAGGGGACAGACAATACAATGAGCAGTTCTTC.

This clonotype occurred a few times. The chain is built from TRBV5-4 and TRBJ2-1; D is undetermined. CDR1 is SGHNT, CDR2 YYREEE, per germline (reference sequence). The V and J ends lost 1 base and 7 bases respectively, with 15 bases between them. The CDR3 is 15 amino acids. The CDR3 bases are TGTGCCAGCAGCTTGACGTCGGTACAGACTAATGAGCAGTTCTTC. Translating it yields CASSLTSVQTNEQFF.

The sample holds many counts of this clonotype. The gene calls are TRBV28 and TRBJ2-1, with 8 bases aligning to TRBD1. This CDR3 spans 14 amino acids. V trimming: 3 bases; J trimming: 7 bases; junction bases outside the gene matches: 5. Looked up from germline, CDR1 is MDHEN and CDR2 is SYDVKM. In nucleotides, the CDR3 is TGTGCCAGCAGTTTCTCGGACAGGGAGAATGAGCAGTTCTTC. Protein product: CASSFSDRENEQFF.

The CDR3 DNA follows: TGTGCCAGGATGAACACTGAAGCTTTCTTT. This codes for CARMNTEAFF. The rearrangement joins TRBV2 to TRBJ1-1; no clear D. In germline, CDR1 is SNHLY, CDR2 FYNNEI. The CDR3 length is 10 residues. Trimming pared 9 bases from V and 0 bases from J, leaving 2 bases between.

This clonotype was counted a few times. The chain uses TRBV15 and TRBJ2-3; maybe TRBD1 (5 bases). Germline CDR1 is LNHNV and CDR2 is YYDKDF (reference sequence). The CDR3 has 16 residues. V was cut by 1 base and J by 4 bases, with 15 bases left in between. DNA of the CDR3: TGTGCCACCAGCAGAGTAAAAGGGTCAGGGTCAGATACGCAGTATTTT. The encoded protein is CATSRVKGSGSDTQYF.

V is TRBV10-2 and J is TRBJ2-3; 10 positions match TRBD2. The V gene's germline CDR1 is WSHSY and CDR2 SAAADI. J gave up 2 bases and V 10 bases, and 6 bases lay outside the gene matches. The CDR3 spans 14 residues. The chain's CDR3 is CATGLAVNTDTQYF. In nucleotides, the CDR3 is TGCGCCACCGGACTAGCGGTGAACACAGATACGCAGTATTTT.

This clonotype was seen a few times. The V and J genes are TRBV7-9 and TRBJ2-1; D call uncertain. Germline V CDR1 and CDR2: SEHNR, FQNEAQ (reference sequence). The V end lost 5 bases, the J end lost 6 bases, and 11 bases lay between the germline ends. This CDR3 comprises 13 residues. CDR3: CASSLPSTNEQFF. In DNA form, the CDR3 reads TGTGCCAGCAGCCTTCCCTCTACCAATGAGCAGTTCTTC.

J is TRBJ2-6 and V is TRBV6-2 or TRBV6-3; D is ambiguous. Germline-derived CDR1 and CDR2 are MNHEY and SVGEGT. The CDR3 extends over 16 amino acids. The V and J ends lost 8 bases and 0 bases respectively, with 14 bases between them. This CDR3 reads CASHLGGYSGANVLTF. CDR3 DNA: TGTGCCAGCCATCTAGGCGGTTACTCTGGGGCCAACGTCCTGACTTTC.

This clonotype was seen many times. The V call is TRBV10-3, the J call TRBJ2-7, with 9 positions matching TRBD1. J was trimmed by 7 bases and V by 6 bases; bases with no gene match: 10. Looked up from germline, CDR1 is ENHRY and CDR2 is SYGVKD. This CDR3 spans 14 amino acids. DNA for the CDR3: TGTGCCATCAGCCCGGGACAGGGTATTGGGGAGCAGTACTTC. Protein product: CAISPGQGIGEQYF.

This chain connects TRBV29-1 to TRBJ2-2; TRBD1 agrees at 12 bases. Germline V CDR1 and CDR2: SQVTM, ANQGSEA. The CDR3 is made up of 14 amino acids. Trimming removed 7 bases from V and 7 bases from J; junction bases left unmatched: 7. The CDR3 loop reads CSARGQGAIGELFF. CDR3 DNA sequence: TGCAGCGCGAGGGGACAGGGGGCAATCGGGGAGCTGTTTTTT.

This clonotype was found many times. This chain uses TRBV14 with TRBJ2-1, with D tentatively TRBD2 (6 bases). Germline V CDR1 and CDR2: SGHDN, FVKESK. V gave up 7 bases and J gave up 9 bases, with 13 bases separating them. The CDR3 runs to 12 residues. CDR3 sequence (DNA): TGTGCCAGCACCAACGGGCGGGGTGAGCAGTTCTTC. Translating it yields CASTNGRGEQFF. Supplemented by reference TRBV14 and TRBJ2-1, the full variable domain reads EAGVTQFPSHSVIEKGQTVTLRCDPISGHDNLYWYRRVMGKEIKFLLHFVKESKQDESGMPNNRFLAERTGGTYSTLKVQPAELEDSGVYFCASTNGRGEQFFGPGTRLTVL.

This clonotype was detected a few times. The rearrangement uses TRBV12-3 or TRBV12-4 and TRBJ1-2; tentatively, D is TRBD1 (5 bases). V dropped 3 bases and J dropped 8 bases, with 19 bases sitting between them. There are 15 residues in the CDR3. The CDR3 DNA is TGTGCCAGCAGTTTGTACCCGGCCAGGGAGTCAGGCTACACCTTC. The encoded protein is CASSLYPARESGYTF.

This clonotype was seen a few times. The chain uses TRBV18 and TRBJ1-1; 11 bases align to TRBD1. The CDR3 sequence is 17 residues long. Per germline, CDR1 KGHSH and CDR2 LQKENI. V was pared by 4 bases and J by 4 bases, with 11 bases of the junction left unmatched. The CDR3 loop is CASSLGTGGRYGTEAFF. For the CDR3, the DNA is TGTGCCAGCTCACTCGGGACAGGGGGAAGGTATGGCACTGAAGCTTTCTTT.

This clonotype was observed a handful of times. The chain recombines TRBV7-9 with TRBJ1-2; weak D call: TRBD1 (5 bases). V dropped 1 base and J dropped 7 bases, with 19 bases sitting between them. This CDR3 comprises 16 residues. The germline gives CDR1 SEHNR, CDR2 FQNEAQ (reference sequence). In DNA, the CDR3 is TGTGCCAGCAGCTTAGTAGGTGGAGGGGATGTCGGTGGCTACACCTTC. Its protein is CASSLVGGGDVGGYTF.

This clonotype was detected many times. The rearrangement links TRBV7-9 to TRBJ2-7; D is unclear. With 0 bases removed from V and 2 bases from J, the gap between germline ends came to 8 bases. Germline lookup yields CDR1 SEHNR and CDR2 FQNEAQ (reference sequence). This CDR3 has 14 amino acids. This CDR3 is CASSLALAPYEQYF. The CDR3 DNA reads as TGTGCCAGCAGCTTAGCCCTGGCCCCCTACGAGCAGTACTTC.

This clonotype was observed at least ten times. The chain employs TRBV20-1 and TRBJ2-7, with D tentatively TRBD2 (5 bases). The CDR3 sequence is 15 residues long. V gave up 5 bases and J gave up 2 bases, with 19 bases separating them. Germline CDR1 is DFQATT and CDR2 is SNEGSKA (reference sequence). Here the CDR3 reads CSAPRIGSGAYEQYF. CDR3 sequence (DNA): TGCAGTGCTCCACGAATTGGCAGCGGCGCCTACGAGCAGTACTTC.

In this sample, this clonotype turned up a few times. The V and J genes are TRBV6-2 or TRBV6-3 and TRBJ1-1; 7 bases line up with TRBD1. CDR3 length: 11 residues. CDR1 and CDR2 (germline): MNHEY, SVGEGT. V gave up 7 bases and J gave up 11 bases; unmatched junction bases: 7. The CDR3 nucleotides are TGTGCCAGCAACCAGGACAGGAGCGCTTTCTTT. Encoded protein: CASNQDRSAFF.

This clonotype occurred a few times. The chain carries TRBV5-1 and TRBJ2-5; possible D gene TRBD2, 7 bases. Germline CDR1 reads SGHRS; CDR2 reads YFSETQ. Trimming left V 3 bases short and J 1 base short, with 10 bases between. This CDR3 has 14 amino acids. The DNA of the CDR3 is TGCGCCAGCAGCTGGGGGGGCCCCCAAGAGACCCAGTACTTC. Translated, it gives CASSWGGPQETQYF.

This clonotype was counted ten times or more. The chain joins TRBV10-3 to TRBJ2-2; D is unclear. The length of the CDR3 is 16 residues. Trimming shortened V by 6 bases and J by 3 bases, and 17 bases separated the two germline ends. Germline V lookup: CDR1 ENHRY, CDR2 SYGVKD. CDR3 coding DNA: TGTGCCATCAGCGCCGGCCGGGCAGGAGACACCGGGGAGCTGTTTTTT. Translation: CAISAGRAGDTGELFF.

This clonotype came up many times. This chain uses TRBV28 with TRBJ1-2; the D gene is possibly TRBD1 (5 bases). This CDR3 is 15 amino acids long. With 5 bases removed from V and 5 bases from J, the gap between germline ends came to 18 bases. CDR1 and CDR2 (germline): MDHEN, SYDVKM. Written as DNA, the CDR3 is TGTGCCAGCAGTCCAATACGGGACGGAACGTATGGCTACACCTTC. The encoded protein is CASSPIRDGTYGYTF.

V usage is TRBV2 and J usage is TRBJ2-3; D is perhaps TRBD2 (5 bases). There are 17 residues in the CDR3. Between the trimmed V and J ends, which lost 3 bases and 0 bases, there was a span of 16 bases. Germline V gene data show CDR1 as SNHLY and CDR2 as FYNNEI. In DNA, the CDR3 is TGTGCCAGCAGTGATAGAGAGCGGTTGCCTAGCACAGATACGCAGTATTTT. This translates into CASSDRERLPSTDTQYF.

This clonotype was recorded at least ten times. The chain links TRBV7-9 to TRBJ2-7; TRBD1 agrees at 8 bases. The V segment lost 4 bases and the J segment 6 bases; nucleotides outside the gene matches: 11. The CDR3 runs 15 residues. Germline CDR1 and CDR2: SEHNR and FQNEAQ (reference sequence). Written as DNA, the CDR3 is TGTGCCAGCAGCTCACTGACGGACAGGGCGGCCGAGCAGTACTTC. Protein product: CASSSLTDRAAEQYF. The full variable domain, completed using reference TRBV7-9 and TRBJ2-7, is DTGVSQNPRHKITKRGQNVTFRCDPISEHNRLYWYRQTLGQGPEFLTYFQNEAQLEKSRLLSDRFSAERPKGSFSTLEIQRTEQGDSAMYLCASSSLTDRAAEQYFGPGTRLTVT.

This clonotype was recorded a few times. The V and J genes are TRBV3-1 and TRBJ2-1, with 9 bases lining up with TRBD1. Losses at the gene ends were 6 bases for V and 8 bases for J; bases not matched to a gene: 14. This CDR3 is built from 16 residues. Germline V gives CDR1 LGHDT, CDR2 YNNKEL (reference sequence). The CDR3 loop reads CASSQNTGGAKDEQFF. DNA for the CDR3: TGTGCCAGCAGTCAGAACACAGGGGGCGCAAAAGATGAGCAGTTCTTC.

This clonotype occurred a few times. The gene calls are TRBV5-1 and TRBJ2-1, with D possibly being TRBD1 or TRBD2 (6 bases each). The CDR3 extends over 14 amino acids. Germline V gene lookup returns CDR1 SGHRS and CDR2 YFSETQ. Trimming left V 1 base short and J 12 bases short, with 17 bases between. The CDR3 sequence: CASSLRAPGDTQFF. CDR3 sequence (DNA): TGCGCCAGCAGCTTGAGGGCGCCGGGGGACACGCAGTTCTTC.

This clonotype was picked up a small number of times. V and J are TRBV5-1 and TRBJ2-1; no clear D gene. The V end lost 6 bases, the J end lost 1 base, and 11 bases lay between the germline ends. The CDR3 length is 14 residues. CDR1 is SGHRS and CDR2 is YFSETQ in the germline V gene. The CDR3 protein is CASTIWGSYNEQFF. CDR3 DNA sequence: TGCGCCAGCACGATCTGGGGTTCCTACAATGAGCAGTTCTTC.